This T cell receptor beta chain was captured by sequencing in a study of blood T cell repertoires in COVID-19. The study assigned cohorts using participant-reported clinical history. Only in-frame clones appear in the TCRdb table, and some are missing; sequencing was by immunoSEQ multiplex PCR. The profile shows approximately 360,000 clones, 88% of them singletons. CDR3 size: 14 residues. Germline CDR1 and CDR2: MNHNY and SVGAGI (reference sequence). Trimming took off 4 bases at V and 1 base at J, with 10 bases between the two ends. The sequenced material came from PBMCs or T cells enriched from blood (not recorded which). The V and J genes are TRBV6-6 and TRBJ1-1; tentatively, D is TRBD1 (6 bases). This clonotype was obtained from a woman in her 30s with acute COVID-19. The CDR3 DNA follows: TGTGCCAGCAGTTCAGGGGCTGGGAACACTGAAGCTTTCTTT. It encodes CASSSGAGNTEAFF.